Following are 24 T cell receptor beta chains from one sample sequenced in a study of blood T cell repertoires in COVID-19. Data came from immunoSEQ multiplex PCR; TCRdb stores just in-frame clones and leaves some out. The table has about 400,000 clones, under 90% seen once; the top ten hold 1.5% to 2%. Sequenced input: PBMCs or T cells enriched from blood (not recorded which). These receptors were obtained from a woman between 25 and 40 years old who had recovered from COVID-19.

V is TRBV15 and J is TRBJ1-5, with D possibly matching TRBD1 (6 bases). The V gene lost 6 bases and the J gene lost 5 bases, with 17 bases spanning the gap. Germline V gives CDR1 LNHNV, CDR2 YYDKDF (reference sequence). The CDR3 covers 15 residues. The CDR3 region is CATSYETGTHQPQHF. In DNA form, the CDR3 reads TGTGCCACCAGTTACGAAACAGGGACCCATCAGCCCCAGCATTTT. The full variable domain, with the rest looked up from reference TRBV15 and TRBJ1-5, is DAMVIQNPRYQVTQFGKPVTLSCSQTLNHNVMYWYQQKSSQAPKLLFHYYDKDFNNEADTPDNFQSRRPNTSFCFLDIRSPGLGDTAMYLCATSYETGTHQPQHFGDGTRLSIL.

V usage is TRBV9 and J usage is TRBJ1-2; 8 bases are a match to TRBD1. This CDR3 region has 16 residues. V was clipped by 0 bases and J by 8 bases; unmatched bases: 12. Germline lookup yields CDR1 SGDLS and CDR2 YYNGEE. CDR3 residues: CASSVGLGQGARGYTF. CDR3 DNA: TGTGCCAGCAGCGTAGGTTTGGGGCAGGGGGCTCGGGGCTACACCTTC.

This clone was seen once. The chain carries TRBV30 and TRBJ2-7, with 7 bases identical to TRBD2. The length of the CDR3 is 14 residues. The V gene's germline CDR1 is GTSNPN and CDR2 SVGIG (reference sequence). Unmatched junction bases numbered 12, after V lost 6 bases and J lost 4 bases. The CDR3 DNA is TGTGCCTGCACCGGGCACGGGGGAGGGTACGAGCAGTACTTC. It yields the protein CACTGHGGGYEQYF.

The V call is TRBV4-2, the J call TRBJ2-1; D is possibly TRBD2 (6 bases). Trimming stripped 4 bases from V and 5 bases from J, with 15 bases between. Per germline, CDR1 LGHNA and CDR2 YNFKEQ. This CDR3 is 15 amino acids long. The CDR3 region is CASSRGLGGNNEQFF. DNA for the CDR3: TGTGCCAGCAGCCGAGGGTTGGGCGGGAACAATGAGCAGTTCTTC.

The J gene is TRBJ1-2, the V gene TRBV10-3; D possibly corresponds to TRBD1 (6 bases). Germline V gene sequence: CDR1 ENHRY, CDR2 SYGVKD. The CDR3 consists of 14 residues. V was trimmed by 7 bases and J by 1 base, leaving 13 bases between them. The DNA of the CDR3 is TGTGCCATCAACGGACAGAGGGGTAACTATGGCTACACCTTC. Its protein is CAINGQRGNYGYTF.

The V call is TRBV7-8, the J call TRBJ1-1; tentatively, D is TRBD1 (6 bases). V lost 3 bases and J lost 5, with 19 bases in between. From germline, CDR1 is SGHVS and CDR2 FQNEAQ. This CDR3 is 16 amino acids long. CDR3: CASSLELTGVGTEAFF. Written as DNA, the CDR3 is TGTGCCAGCAGCTTGGAGCTGACAGGTGTAGGGACTGAAGCTTTCTTT. The variable domain in full, with the rest retrieved from reference TRBV7-8 and TRBJ1-1, is GAGVSQSPRYKVAKRGQDVALRCDPISGHVSLFWYQQALGQGPEFLTYFQNEAQLDKSGLPSDRFFAERPEGSVSTLKIQRTQQEDSAVYLCASSLELTGVGTEAFFGQGTRLTVV.

CDR3 in amino acids: CASSLTGRKSSYGYTF. The CDR3 DNA reads TGTGCCAGCAGCCTGACAGGGCGGAAGAGTAGCTATGGCTACACCTTC. The chain recombines TRBV7-9 with TRBJ1-2; TRBD1 aligns across 7 bases. From germline, CDR1 is SEHNR and CDR2 FQNEAQ (reference sequence). The ends lost 5 bases at V and 4 bases at J; junction bases unmatched: 13. CDR3 size: 16 residues.

The chain couples TRBV29-1 to TRBJ2-7; D unresolved. In germline, CDR1 is SQVTM, CDR2 ANQGSEA. Between the trimmed V and J ends, which lost 6 bases and 4 bases, there was a span of 10 bases. CDR3 length equals 11 residues. The CDR3 spells CSVDRGYEQYF. CDR3 in DNA: TGCAGCGTAGATAGAGGTTACGAGCAGTACTTC.

The chain uses TRBV29-1 and TRBJ1-1; TRBD1 is a possible D gene (5 bases). Trimming left V 6 bases short and J 11 bases short, with 13 bases between. Per the germline V gene, CDR1 is SQVTM and CDR2 is ANQGSEA. The CDR3 spans 10 residues. The CDR3 sequence: CSVQGRGAFF. The CDR3 DNA reads as TGCAGCGTCCAAGGACGGGGGGCTTTCTTT.

The rearrangement joins TRBV30 to TRBJ2-5; TRBD1 matches 11 bases. The CDR3 has 15 amino acids. V lost 3 bases to trimming and J lost 5 bases; unmatched junction nucleotides: 8. Germline-derived CDR1 and CDR2 are GTSNPN and SVGIG (reference sequence). CDR3 protein: CAWRMGDRGAETQYF. CDR3 bases: TGTGCCTGGAGAATGGGGGACAGGGGGGCGGAGACCCAGTACTTC.

The rearrangement joins TRBV28 to TRBJ2-3, with 8 bases aligning to TRBD2. Germline V lookup: CDR1 MDHEN, CDR2 SYDVKM. The CDR3 loop spans 16 amino acids. The J segment lost 5 bases and the V segment lost 2 bases, leaving 9 bases of the junction unmatched. CDR3 in amino acids: CASSLPSGSGGDTQYF. CDR3 bases: TGTGCCAGCAGTTTACCGAGCGGGAGTGGAGGAGATACGCAGTATTTT.

The rearrangement links TRBV7-8 to TRBJ2-2; D perhaps matches TRBD1 (6 bases). CDR3 length: 16 amino acids. V gave up 0 bases and J gave up 2 bases, with 10 bases separating them. Germline loops: CDR1 SGHVS, CDR2 FQNEAQ. The CDR3 DNA follows: TGTGCCAGCAGCTTAGCCACAGGGCGAAACACCGGGGAGCTGTTTTTT. As protein: CASSLATGRNTGELFF.

In its sample, this clone was seen once. The V call is TRBV10-3, the J call TRBJ2-1, with 9 nucleotides matching TRBD2. The V gene's germline CDR1 is ENHRY and CDR2 SYGVKD. This CDR3 comprises 14 residues. V lost 5 bases to trimming and J lost 4 bases; unmatched junction nucleotides: 3. The CDR3 region is CAISKAGGYNEQFF. CDR3 nucleotides: TGTGCCATCAGTAAAGCGGGGGGATACAATGAGCAGTTCTTC.

A single count supports this clone. The chain employs TRBV28 and TRBJ2-7; D is possibly TRBD1 (5 bases). With 10 bases removed from V and 4 bases from J, the gap between germline ends came to 20 bases. The CDR3 length is 14 residues. In germline, CDR1 is MDHEN, CDR2 SYDVKM. CDR3 residues: CATTDGQGWYEQYF. The CDR3 DNA sequence: TGTGCCACAACCGACGGCCAGGGTTGGTACGAGCAGTACTTC.

This rearrangement joins TRBV23-1 to TRBJ1-6; no reliable D call. TRBV23-1 is classed as an ORF, of uncertain function. The ends were cut back, 4 bases at V and 8 bases at J, with 6 bases in the middle. This CDR3 has 12 residues. The DNA of the CDR3 is TGCGCCAGCAGTCCTTATTATTCACCCCTCCACTTT. This encodes CASSPYYSPLHF.

The chain couples TRBV24-1 to TRBJ2-3; maybe TRBD2 (5 bases). Germline V CDR1 and CDR2: KGHDR, SFDVKD. This CDR3 has 14 residues. Between the trimmed V and J ends, which lost 2 bases and 0 bases, there was a span of 5 bases. For the CDR3, the DNA is TGTGCCACCAGTGATTGGACTAGCACAGATACGCAGTATTTT. Amino acids: CATSDWTSTDTQYF.

A note on this clone: The conserved phenylalanine or tryptophan normally closing the CDR3 is absent here, so this likely arose from a read error. The DNA is left out, because the CDR3 cannot be placed on it with certainty; the CDR3 is given as TCRdb lists it. This rearrangement joins TRBV24-1 to TRBJ1-2; the D call of TRBD1 is as the table states it, not checked on the DNA. Termini included, the CDR3 measures 10 amino acids. Germline V gene lookup returns CDR1 KGHDR and CDR2 SFDVKD. CDR3 residues: CATGTGLPLL.

CDR3 protein: CASSVDSVASYEQYF. In DNA, the CDR3 is TGTGCCAGCAGCGTAGATTCAGTGGCCTCCTACGAGCAGTACTTC. The chain links TRBV9 to TRBJ2-7; D is unresolved. The CDR3 runs to 15 residues. Germline V gene sequence: CDR1 SGDLS, CDR2 YYNGEE. V lost 0 bases, J lost 0 bases, and 10 bases lay in between.

The rearrangement links TRBV30 to TRBJ2-5; 8 positions agree with TRBD2. In germline, CDR1 is GTSNPN, CDR2 SVGIG (reference sequence). Unmatched junction bases numbered 10, after V lost 2 bases and J lost 2 bases. The CDR3 extends over 16 amino acids. The CDR3 loop reads CAWSTALASGQETQYF. The CDR3 bases are TGTGCCTGGAGTACAGCCCTGGCTAGCGGGCAAGAGACCCAGTACTTC. The full variable domain, its missing parts supplied by reference TRBV30 and TRBJ2-5, is SQTIHQWPATLVQPVGSPLSLECTVEGTSNPNLYWYRQAAGRGLQLLFYSVGIGQISSEVPQNLSASRPQDRQFILSSKKLLLSDSGFYLCAWSTALASGQETQYFGPGTRLLVL.

The rearrangement joins TRBV30 to TRBJ2-1, with 8 bases matching TRBD2. Germline values: CDR1 GTSNPN, CDR2 SVGIG (reference sequence). V was clipped by 2 bases and J by 2 bases; unmatched bases: 5. The CDR3 has 15 amino acids. In DNA form, the CDR3 reads TGTGCCTGGAGTCAAGGGCGGGAGGCCTACAATGAGCAGTTCTTC. Encoded protein: CAWSQGREAYNEQFF.

J is TRBJ1-1 and V is TRBV4-1; the D is unclear. The germline gives CDR1 MGHRA, CDR2 YSYEKL. V was clipped by 0 bases and J by 2 bases, with 10 bases between them. There are 15 residues in the CDR3. CDR3 coding DNA: TGCGCCAGCAGCCAAGATGGAGCAGCTAACACTGAAGCTTTCTTT. Translated, it gives CASSQDGAANTEAFF.

The rearrangement joins TRBV27 to TRBJ2-7; D is perhaps TRBD1 (5 bases). V lost 5 bases, J lost 4 bases, and 12 bases lay in between. Germline assignment: CDR1 MNHEY and CDR2 SMNVEV (reference sequence). The CDR3 covers 13 residues. The chain's CDR3 is CASSGQGRYEQYF. CDR3 sequence (DNA): TGTGCCAGCAGTGGCCAGGGAAGGTACGAGCAGTACTTC.

The V and J genes are TRBV10-3 and TRBJ2-7; TRBD1 matches 8 bases. Germline loops: CDR1 ENHRY, CDR2 SYGVKD. V gave up 7 bases and J gave up 4 bases; unmatched junction bases: 15. The CDR3 covers 16 residues. CDR3 bases: TGTGCCATCATGACAGTTTCGCGGCAGGGGGCTTACGAGCAGTACTTC. This gives the protein CAIMTVSRQGAYEQYF.

This rearrangement joins TRBV29-1 to TRBJ1-1, with 8 bases lining up with TRBD1. CDR1 and CDR2 from the germline V gene are SQVTM and ANQGSEA. This CDR3 is built from 14 residues. V lost 7 bases to trimming and J lost 5 bases; unmatched junction nucleotides: 12. CDR3 DNA sequence: TGCAGCGGCACAAGGACAGGGTCGGATACTGAAGCTTTCTTT. Translated, it gives CSGTRTGSDTEAFF.